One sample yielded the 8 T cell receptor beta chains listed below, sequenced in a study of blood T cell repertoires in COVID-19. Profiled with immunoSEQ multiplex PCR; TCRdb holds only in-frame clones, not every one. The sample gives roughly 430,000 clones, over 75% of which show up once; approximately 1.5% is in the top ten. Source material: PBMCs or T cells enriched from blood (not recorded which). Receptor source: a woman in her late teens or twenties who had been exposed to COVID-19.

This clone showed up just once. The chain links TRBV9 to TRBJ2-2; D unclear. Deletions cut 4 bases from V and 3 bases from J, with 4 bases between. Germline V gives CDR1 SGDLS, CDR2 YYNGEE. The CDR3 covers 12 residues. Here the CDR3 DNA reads TGTGCCAGCAGCCTATACACCGGGGAGCTGTTTTTT. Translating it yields CASSLYTGELFF.

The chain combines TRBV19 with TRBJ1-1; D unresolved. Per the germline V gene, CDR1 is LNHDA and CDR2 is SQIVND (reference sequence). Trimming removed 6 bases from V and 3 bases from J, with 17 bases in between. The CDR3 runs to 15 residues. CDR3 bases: TGTGCCAGTAGCCCTCCGGAGGGCAAGGACACTGAAGCTTTCTTT. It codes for CASSPPEGKDTEAFF.

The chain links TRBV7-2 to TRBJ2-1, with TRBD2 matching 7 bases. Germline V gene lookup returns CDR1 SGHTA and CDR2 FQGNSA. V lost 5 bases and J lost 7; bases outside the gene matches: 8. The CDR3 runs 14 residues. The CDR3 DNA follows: TGTGCCAGCAGCCCGAGCGGGATATTAAATGAGCAGTTCTTC. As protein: CASSPSGILNEQFF.

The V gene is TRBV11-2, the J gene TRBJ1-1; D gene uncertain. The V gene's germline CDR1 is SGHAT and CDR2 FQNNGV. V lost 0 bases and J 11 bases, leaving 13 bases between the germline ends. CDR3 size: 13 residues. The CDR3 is CASSLEISVRAFF. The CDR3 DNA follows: TGTGCCAGCAGCTTAGAGATAAGCGTACGGGCTTTCTTT.

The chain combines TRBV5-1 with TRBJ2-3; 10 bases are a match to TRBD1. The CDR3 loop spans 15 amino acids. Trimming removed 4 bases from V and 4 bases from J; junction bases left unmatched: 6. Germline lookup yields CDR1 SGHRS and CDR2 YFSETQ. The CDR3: CASSQTGGSPDTQYF. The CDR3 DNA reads TGCGCCAGCAGCCAGACAGGGGGCAGTCCAGATACGCAGTATTTT.

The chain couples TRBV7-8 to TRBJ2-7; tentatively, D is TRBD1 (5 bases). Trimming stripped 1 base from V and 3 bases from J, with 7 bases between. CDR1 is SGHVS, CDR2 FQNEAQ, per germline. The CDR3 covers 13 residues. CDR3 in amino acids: CASSLGGGYEQYF. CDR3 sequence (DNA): TGTGCCAGCAGCTTAGGGGGCGGCTACGAGCAGTACTTC.

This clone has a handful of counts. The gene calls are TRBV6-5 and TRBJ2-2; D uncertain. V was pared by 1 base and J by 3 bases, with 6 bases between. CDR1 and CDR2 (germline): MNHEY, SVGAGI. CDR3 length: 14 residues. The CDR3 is CASSYFSHTGELFF. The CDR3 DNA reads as TGTGCCAGCAGTTACTTCTCCCACACCGGGGAGCTGTTTTTT.

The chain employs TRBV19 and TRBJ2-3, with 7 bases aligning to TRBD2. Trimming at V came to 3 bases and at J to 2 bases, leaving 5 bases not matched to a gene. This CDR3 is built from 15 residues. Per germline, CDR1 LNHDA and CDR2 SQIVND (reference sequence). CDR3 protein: CASSMGLADTDTQYF. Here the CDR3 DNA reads TGTGCCAGTAGTATGGGTCTAGCGGACACAGATACGCAGTATTTT.